These 19 T cell receptor beta chains originate from one sample sequenced in a study of cytomegalovirus exposure and HLA in healthy donors. Researchers ran the PCR with 60 Vbeta and 13 Jbeta primers. Measured with immunoSEQ multiplex PCR; TCRdb has only the in-frame clones, and not every one. This repertoire shows about 190,000 clones, around 82% found once; its top ten account for 13% to 15%. The material sequenced was PBMCs. The source of these receptors is a woman aged 30 to 39 in good health and CMV-seropositive.

This clone was observed a few times. This sequence joins TRBV5-1 and TRBJ2-7; 10 nucleotides line up with TRBD1. The CDR3 has 16 residues. Germline lookup yields CDR1 SGHRS and CDR2 YFSETQ. Trimming took 1 base from V and 4 from J; bases not matched to a gene: 8. The CDR3 spells CASSLQGTGVGYEQYF. For the CDR3, the DNA is TGCGCCAGCAGCTTGCAGGGGACAGGGGTAGGGTACGAGCAGTACTTC. The whole variable domain, filled in from reference TRBV5-1 and TRBJ2-7, reads KAGVTQTPRYLIKTRGQQVTLSCSPISGHRSVSWYQQTPGQGLQFLFEYFSETQRNKGNFPGRFSGRQFSNSRSEMNVSTLELGDSALYLCASSLQGTGVGYEQYFGPGTRLTVT.

Notes on this clone: Other nucleotide sequences in the sample specify the same CDR3. The gene calls are TRBV27 and TRBJ1-1; 9 bases fit TRBD1. The CDR3 extends over 14 amino acids. The V gene's germline CDR1 is MNHEY and CDR2 SMNVEV (reference sequence). V dropped 5 bases and J dropped 3; count of bases not matched to a gene: 4. The CDR3 spells CASSLGTGYTEAFF. CDR3 coding DNA: TGTGCCAGCAGTCTCGGGACAGGGTACACTGAAGCTTTCTTT.

The CDR3 DNA is TGTGCCAGTCATAAGGAGAGCCCAGATACGCAGTATTTT. Its protein is CASHKESPDTQYF. This chain connects TRBV19 to TRBJ2-3, with no clear D. Germline CDR1 is LNHDA and CDR2 is SQIVND (reference sequence). The CDR3 spans 13 residues. V was shortened by 8 bases and J by 4 bases, with 13 bases between the two germline ends. The variable domain in full, with the rest retrieved from reference TRBV19 and TRBJ2-3, is DGGITQSPKYLFRKEGQNVTLSCEQNLNHDAMYWYRQDPGQGLRLIYYSQIVNDFQKGDIAEGYSVSREKKESFPLTVTSAQKNPTAFYLCASHKESPDTQYFGPGTRLTVL.

The rearrangement joins TRBV4-2 to TRBJ2-4; weak D call: TRBD2 (7 bases). The V gene lost 0 bases and the J gene lost 3 bases, with 18 bases spanning the gap. This CDR3 region has 18 residues. Germline V lookup: CDR1 LGHNA, CDR2 YNFKEQ. The CDR3 spells CASSQDRVGGGGKNIQYF. As DNA, the CDR3 is TGTGCCAGCAGCCAAGATAGAGTTGGGGGCGGGGGCAAAAACATTCAGTACTTC.

The genes are TRBV19 and TRBJ1-4; a weak D match, TRBD1 (5 bases). Germline CDR1 LNHDA, CDR2 SQIVND (reference sequence). This CDR3 has 13 amino acids. The germline V and J ends were trimmed by 2 bases and 5 bases, with 6 bases remaining between them. CDR3 region: CASSIPGNEKLFF. The CDR3, as DNA: TGTGCCAGTAGTATACCAGGGAATGAAAAACTGTTTTTT.

The gene calls are TRBV7-9 and TRBJ1-4; 10 nucleotides agree with TRBD1. Germline CDR1 reads SEHNR; CDR2 reads FQNEAQ (reference sequence). This CDR3 has 16 residues. J was trimmed by 7 bases and V by 1 base; bases with no gene match: 6. Here the CDR3 DNA reads TGTGCCAGCAGCTTAGTTCCGACAGGGGGCGGTGAAAAACTGTTTTTT. This translates into CASSLVPTGGGEKLFF.

The genes are TRBV4-3 and TRBJ2-4, with D possibly being TRBD1 (6 bases). V was shortened by 1 base and J by 3 bases, with 16 bases between the two germline ends. CDR1 and CDR2 (germline): LGHNA, YSLEER. The CDR3 is 17 residues long. The CDR3 DNA reads as TGCGCCAGCAGCCAAGGAGGGGGACCGATGGACAAAAACATTCAGTACTTC. Translated: CASSQGGGPMDKNIQYF.

This clone showed up just once. V usage is TRBV9 and J usage is TRBJ2-3, with 13 bases aligning to TRBD2. V shed 6 bases and J 6 bases; nucleotides not matched to a gene: 7. Germline V CDR1 and CDR2: SGDLS, YYNGEE. The CDR3 extends over 15 amino acids. CDR3 loop: CASNLGLAGVDTQYF. CDR3 bases: TGTGCCAGCAACCTAGGACTAGCGGGAGTTGATACGCAGTATTTT. The whole variable domain, remainder taken from reference TRBV9 and TRBJ2-3, is DSGVTQTPKHLITATGQRVTLRCSPRSGDLSVYWYQQSLDQGLQFLIQYYNGEERAKGNILERFSAQQFPDLHSELNLSSLELGDSALYFCASNLGLAGVDTQYFGPGTRLTVL.

The chain links TRBV30 to TRBJ2-3; 8 bases are shared with TRBD1. The junction had 10 bases not matched to a gene; V was cut back by 3 bases and J by 14 bases. Looked up from germline, CDR1 is GTSNPN and CDR2 is SVGIG (reference sequence). CDR3 size: 12 residues. The CDR3 is CAWSRDRGQGYF. The CDR3 DNA sequence: TGTGCCTGGAGCCGCGACAGGGGCCAGGGGTATTTT.

The chain has TRBV7-2 and TRBJ1-6, with D possibly TRBD1 on 6 matching bases. Looked up from germline, CDR1 is SGHTA and CDR2 is FQGNSA. The V gene lost 6 bases and the J gene lost 9 bases, with 18 bases spanning the gap. The CDR3 contains 15 residues. The CDR3 bases are TGTGCCAGCAGGTTCGAACCGCTCAGGGGTTCACCCCTCCACTTT. Encoded protein: CASRFEPLRGSPLHF.

The rearrangement links TRBV27 to TRBJ2-7, with D maybe TRBD2 (6 bases). Trimming removed 4 bases at V and 7 bases at J, with 14 bases between. The CDR3 is made up of 13 amino acids. The germline gives CDR1 MNHEY, CDR2 SMNVEV (reference sequence). The CDR3 sequence: CASSYSGVGEQYF. For the CDR3, the DNA is TGTGCCAGCAGTTATAGCGGAGTTGGGGAGCAGTACTTC.

The V and J genes are TRBV12-5 and TRBJ2-3; D perhaps matches TRBD1 (6 bases). The CDR3 is made up of 15 amino acids. Trimming removed 6 bases at V and 5 bases at J, with 18 bases between. Germline values: CDR1 LGHNT, CDR2 FRNRAP. CDR3 region: CASGPGQPGLDTQYF. The DNA of the CDR3 is TGTGCTAGTGGCCCCGGACAGCCGGGCCTAGATACGCAGTATTTT.

This clone was found a few times. The rearrangement joins TRBV14 to TRBJ2-1; D remains unclear. The germline V gene has CDR1 SGHDN and CDR2 FVKESK. V shed 1 base and J shed 4 bases, with 17 bases lying between them. The CDR3 runs 17 residues. This CDR3 reads CASSQGRQTLFYNEQFF. The CDR3, as DNA: TGTGCCAGCAGCCAAGGCCGGCAGACTCTATTTTACAATGAGCAGTTCTTC.

V usage is TRBV5-4 and J usage is TRBJ2-7; 8 bases line up with TRBD1. Germline V gives CDR1 SGHNT, CDR2 YYREEE (reference sequence). There are 15 residues in the CDR3. V was clipped by 2 bases and J by 7 bases; unmatched bases: 11. The CDR3 is CASSLPADRDGEQYF. CDR3 nucleotides: TGTGCCAGCAGCTTACCGGCGGACAGGGACGGGGAGCAGTACTTC.

The genes are TRBV21-1 and TRBJ2-7; TRBD1 is taken as the D call from the table, unchecked against the DNA. TRBV21-1 is a recognized pseudogene. The CDR3 has 16 residues. The CDR3 bases are TGTGCCAGCAGCGGAGACAGAGGCCCCAGCTCCTACGAGCAGTACTTC. Amino acid sequence: CASSGDRGPSSYEQYF.

This clone was seen only once. V and J are TRBV5-4 and TRBJ2-4; a weak D match, TRBD2 (5 bases). CDR1 SGHNT and CDR2 YYREEE come from the germline V gene (reference sequence). V lost 3 bases to trimming and J lost 8 bases, with 15 bases between them. The CDR3 has 14 residues. The CDR3 bases are TGTGCCAGCAGCTCAACTAGATTGACGGACATTCAGTACTTC. Encoded protein: CASSSTRLTDIQYF.

V is TRBV28 and J is TRBJ2-1; TRBD2 might be the D (6 bases). V dropped 5 bases and J dropped 8 bases, with 16 bases sitting between them. From germline, CDR1 is MDHEN and CDR2 SYDVKM. The CDR3 runs 14 residues. CDR3 bases: TGTGCCAGCAGTACCCAGAGGAGGGGCGATGAGCAGTTCTTC. Its translation: CASSTQRRGDEQFF.

This clone was seen only once. This chain uses TRBV19 with TRBJ2-5, with TRBD2 matching 10 bases. TRBJ2-7 matches the DNA end more closely, so the J call is doubtful. Germline V gene sequence: CDR1 LNHDA, CDR2 SQIVND (reference sequence). This CDR3 is 15 amino acids long. The CDR3, as DNA: TGTGCCAGTAGGGAGAAACTAGCGGGGCGCTACGAGCAGTACTTC. Amino acid sequence: CASREKLAGRYEQYF.

This chain links TRBV6-5 with TRBJ1-6; D gene uncertain. With 6 bases removed from V and 1 base from J, the gap between germline ends came to 10 bases. Germline V gene sequence: CDR1 MNHEY, CDR2 SVGAGI. This CDR3 spans 15 amino acids. CDR3: CASRPGWSYNSPLHF. The CDR3 coding sequence is TGTGCCAGCAGACCGGGGTGGTCCTATAATTCACCCCTCCACTTT.